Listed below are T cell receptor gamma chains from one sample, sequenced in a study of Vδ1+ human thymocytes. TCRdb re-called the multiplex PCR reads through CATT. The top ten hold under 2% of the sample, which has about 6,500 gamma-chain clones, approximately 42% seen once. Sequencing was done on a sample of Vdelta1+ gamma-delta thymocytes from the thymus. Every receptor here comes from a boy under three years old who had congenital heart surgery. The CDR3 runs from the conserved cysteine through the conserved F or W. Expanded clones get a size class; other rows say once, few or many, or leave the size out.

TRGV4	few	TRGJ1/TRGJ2	CATWDGPNYYKKLF	TGTGCCACCTGGGATGGGCCTAATTATTATAAGAAACTCTTT
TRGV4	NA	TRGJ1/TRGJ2	CATWDGDYYKKLF	TGTGCCACCTGGGATGGGGATTATTATAAGAAACTCTTT
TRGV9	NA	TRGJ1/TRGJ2	CALWEGRQLCIAMNHKKLF	TGTGCCTTGTGGGAGGGGAGGCAACTATGTATCGCAATGAATCATAAGAAACTCTTT
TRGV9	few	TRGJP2	CALWEATSLSDWIKTF	TGTGCCTTGTGGGAGGCGACCTCGCTTAGTGATTGGATCAAGACGTTT
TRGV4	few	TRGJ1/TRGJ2	CATWDGHTKLF	TGTGCCACCTGGGATGGGCACACGAAACTCTTT
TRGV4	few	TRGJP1	CATWDEAGWFKIF	TGTGCCACCTGGGATGAGGCTGGTTGGTTCAAGATATTT
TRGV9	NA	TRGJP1	CALWEAGWFKIF	TGTGCCTTGTGGGAGGCCGGTTGGTTCAAGATATTT
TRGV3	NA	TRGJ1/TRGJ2	CATWIGSQNYYKKLF	TGTGCCACCTGGATAGGAAGTCAGAATTATTATAAGAAACTCTTT
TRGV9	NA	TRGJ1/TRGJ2	CALWEVNSKKLF	TGTGCCTTGTGGGAGGTGAACTCTAAGAAACTCTTT
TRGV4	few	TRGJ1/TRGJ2	CATWVPNYYKKLF	TGTGCCACCTGGGTTCCGAATTATTATAAGAAACTCTTT
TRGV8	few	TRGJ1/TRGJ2	CATWDRRDYKKIF	TGTGCCACCTGGGATAGGCGAGATTATAAGAAAATCTTT
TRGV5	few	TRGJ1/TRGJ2	CATWDWVVYKKLF	TGTGCCACCTGGGACTGGGTAGTTTATAAGAAACTCTTT
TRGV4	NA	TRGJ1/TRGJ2	CATWGRNYYKKLF	TGTGCCACCTGGGGCAGGAATTATTATAAGAAACTCTTT
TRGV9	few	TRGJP	CALWEADSQELGKKIKVF	TGTGCCTTGTGGGAGGCTGACTCGCAAGAGTTGGGCAAAAAAATCAAGGTATTT
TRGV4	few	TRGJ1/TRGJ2	CATWDRSYKKLF	TGTGCCACCTGGGATCGGAGTTATAAGAAACTCTTT
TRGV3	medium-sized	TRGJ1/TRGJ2	CATWDTPWRKLF	TGTGCCACCTGGGACACCCCGTGGAGGAAACTCTTT
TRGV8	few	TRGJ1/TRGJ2	CATWEGRGYKKLF	TGTGCCACCTGGGAGGGCCGTGGATATAAGAAACTCTTT
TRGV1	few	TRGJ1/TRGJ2	CATWDTIGGDYKKLF	TGTGCCACCTGGGACACCATAGGGGGTGATTATAAGAAACTCTTT
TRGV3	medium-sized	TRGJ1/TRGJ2	CATWDRRAKLF	TGTGCCACCTGGGACAGGCGGGCGAAACTCTTT
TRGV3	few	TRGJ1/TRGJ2	CATWDACYKKLF	TGTGCCACCTGGGACGCTTGTTATAAGAAACTCTTT
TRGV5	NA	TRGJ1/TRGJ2	CATWDRPCYKKLF	TGTGCCACCTGGGACAGGCCTTGTTATAAGAAACTCTTT
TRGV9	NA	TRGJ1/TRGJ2	CALWEVRRYYKKLF	TGTGCCTTGTGGGAGGTGCGGCGTTATTATAAGAAACTCTTT
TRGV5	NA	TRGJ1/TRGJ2	CATGYRDYKKLF	TGTGCCACCGGGTACAGGGATTATAAGAAGCTCTTT
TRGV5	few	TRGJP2	CATWDASDWIKTF	TGTGCCACCTGGGACGCAAGTGATTGGATCAAGACGTTT
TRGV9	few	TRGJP	CALWEGLGKKIKVF	TGTGCCTTGTGGGAAGGGTTGGGCAAAAAAATCAAGGTATTT
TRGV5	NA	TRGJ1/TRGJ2	CATWDGRKKLF	TGTGCCACCTGGGACGGGCGTAAGAAACTCTTT
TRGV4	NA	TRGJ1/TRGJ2	CATWDGPYYKKLF	TGTGCCACCTGGGATGGACCTTATTATAAGAAACTCTTT
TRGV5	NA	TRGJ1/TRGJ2	CATWDRLDYYYKKLF	TGTGCCACCTGGGACAGGCTAGATTATTATTATAAGAAACTCTTT
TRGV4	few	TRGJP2	CATWGGSDWIKTF	TGTGCCACCTGGGGCGGTAGTGATTGGATCAAGACGTTT
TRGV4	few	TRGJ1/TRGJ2	CATWDPGDYKKLF	TGTGCCACCTGGGATCCTGGGGATTATAAGAAACTCTTT
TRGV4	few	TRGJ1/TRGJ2	CATWDKYKKLF	TGTGCCACCTGGGATAAATATAAGAAACTCTTT
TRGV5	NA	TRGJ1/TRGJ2	CATWVVSYKKLF	TGTGCCACCTGGGTAGTATCTTATAAGAAACTCTTT
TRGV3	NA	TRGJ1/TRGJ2	CATWDRPGYKKLF	TGTGCCACCTGGGACAGGCCTGGGTATAAGAAACTCTTT
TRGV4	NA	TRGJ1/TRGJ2	CATWDGTKRGYKKLF	TGTGCCACCTGGGATGGGACCAAGAGGGGTTATAAGAAACTCTTT
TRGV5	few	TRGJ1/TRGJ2	CATWDGNYKKLF	TGTGCCACCTGGGACGGGAATTATAAGAAACTCTTT
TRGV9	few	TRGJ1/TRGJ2	CALWEPSYYKKLF	TGTGCCTTGTGGGAGCCTTCTTATTATAAGAAACTCTTT
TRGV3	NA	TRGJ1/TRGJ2	CATWDTPRGYKKLF	TGTGCCACCTGGGACACCCCCCGGGGTTATAAGAAACTCTTT
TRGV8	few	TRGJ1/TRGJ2	CATWDGPKKLF	TGTGCCACCTGGGATGGGCCGAAGAAACTCTTT
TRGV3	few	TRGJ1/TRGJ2	CATWDSTYYKKLF	TGTGCCACCTGGGACAGCACTTATTATAAGAAACTCTTT
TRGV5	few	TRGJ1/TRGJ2	CATWDRPHSKLF	TGTGCCACCTGGGACAGGCCACACAGTAAGCTTTTT
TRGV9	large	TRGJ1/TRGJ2	CALWEAYYKKLF	TGTGCCTTGTGGGAGGCTTATTATAAGAAACTCTTT
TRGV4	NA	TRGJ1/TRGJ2	CATYYHYYKKLF	TGTGCCACATACTACCATTATTATAAGAAACTCTTT
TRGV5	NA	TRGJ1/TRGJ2	CATWDSAYYYKKLF	TGTGCCACCTGGGACAGTGCTTATTATTATAAGAAACTCTTT
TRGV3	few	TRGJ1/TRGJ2	CATWDRPPYLYKKLF	TGTGCCACCTGGGACAGGCCTCCATATTTATATAAGAAACTCTTT
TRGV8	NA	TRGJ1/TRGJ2	CATWDRRYYKKLF	TGTGCCACCTGGGATAGACGATATTATAAGAAACTCTTT
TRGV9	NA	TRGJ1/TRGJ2	CALWDGGDYKKLF	TGTGCCTTGTGGGACGGCGGAGATTATAAGAAACTCTTT
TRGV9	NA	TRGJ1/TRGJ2	CALWEVWYYKKLF	TGTGCCTTGTGGGAGGTGTGGTATTATAAGAAACTCTTT
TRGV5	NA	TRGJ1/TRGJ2	CATWDGPSYKKLF	TGTGCCACCTGGGACGGACCCAGTTATAAGAAACTCTTT
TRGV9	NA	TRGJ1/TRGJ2	CALWSFGYYKKLF	TGTGCCTTGTGGAGCTTCGGATATTATAAGAAACTCTTT
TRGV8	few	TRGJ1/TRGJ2	CATWDPWGKKLF	TGTGCCACCTGGGATCCATGGGGAAAGAAACTATTT
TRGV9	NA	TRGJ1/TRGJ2	CALWETGGYYKKLF	TGTGCCTTGTGGGAGACCGGCGGGTATTATAAGAAACTCTTT
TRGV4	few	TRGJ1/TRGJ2	CATWDVPFGKKLF	TGTGCCACCTGGGATGTCCCCTTTGGTAAGAAACTCTTT
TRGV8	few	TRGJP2	CATWGPYSSDWIKTF	TGTGCCACCTGGGGCCCTTATAGTAGTGATTGGATCAAGACGTTT
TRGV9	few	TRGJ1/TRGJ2	CALWEVQRNYYKKLF	TGTGCCTTGTGGGAGGTGCAGAGGAATTATTATAAGAAACTCTTT
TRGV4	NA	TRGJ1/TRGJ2	CATWASRYYKKLF	TGTGCCACCTGGGCATCCCGTTATTATAAGAAACTCTTT
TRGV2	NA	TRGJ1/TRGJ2	CATWDSAFYYKKLF	TGTGCCACCTGGGACTCTGCATTTTATTATAAGAAACTCTTT
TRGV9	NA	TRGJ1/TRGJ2	CALWESELSNYYKKLF	TGTGCCTTGTGGGAGTCCGAACTTTCTAATTATTATAAGAAACTCTTT
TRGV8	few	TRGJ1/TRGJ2	CATWDSEYRKLF	TGTGCCACCTGGGATAGTGAGTATAGGAAACTCTTT
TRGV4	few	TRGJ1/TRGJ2	CATWDGGGIYYKKLF	TGTGCCACCTGGGATGGGGGGGGGATTTATTATAAGAAACTCTTT